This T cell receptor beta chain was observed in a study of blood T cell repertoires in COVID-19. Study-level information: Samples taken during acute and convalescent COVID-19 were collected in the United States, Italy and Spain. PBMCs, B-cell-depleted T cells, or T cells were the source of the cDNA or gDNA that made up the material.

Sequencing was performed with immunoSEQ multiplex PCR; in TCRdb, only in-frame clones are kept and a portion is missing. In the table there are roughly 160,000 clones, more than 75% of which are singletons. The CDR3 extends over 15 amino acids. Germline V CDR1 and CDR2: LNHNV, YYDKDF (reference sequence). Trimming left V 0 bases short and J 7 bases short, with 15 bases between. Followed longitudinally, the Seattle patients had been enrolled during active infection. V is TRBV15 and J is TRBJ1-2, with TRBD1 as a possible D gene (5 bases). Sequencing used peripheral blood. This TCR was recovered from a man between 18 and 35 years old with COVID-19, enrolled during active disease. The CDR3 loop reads CATSRDHSGAVGYTF. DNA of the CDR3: TGTGCCACCAGCAGAGATCATAGTGGGGCGGTTGGCTACACCTTC.